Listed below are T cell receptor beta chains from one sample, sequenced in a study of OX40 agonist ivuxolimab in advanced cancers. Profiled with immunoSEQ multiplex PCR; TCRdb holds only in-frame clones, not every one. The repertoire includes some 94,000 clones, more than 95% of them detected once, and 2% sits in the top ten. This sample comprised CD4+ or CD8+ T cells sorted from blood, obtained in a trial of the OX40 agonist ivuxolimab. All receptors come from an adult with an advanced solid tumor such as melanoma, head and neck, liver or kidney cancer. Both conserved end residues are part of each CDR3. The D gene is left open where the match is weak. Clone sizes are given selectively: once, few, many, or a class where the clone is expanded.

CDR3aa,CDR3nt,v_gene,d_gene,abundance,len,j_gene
CASSVGGSSYEQYF,TGTGCCAGCAGCGTAGGAGGGAGCTCCTACGAGCAGTACTTC,TRBV9,NA,NA,14,TRBJ2-7
CASSQQMTSPTDTQYF,TGTGCCAGCAGTCAACAGATGACTAGCCCCACAGATACGCAGTATTTT,TRBV7-9,TRBD2,NA,16,TRBJ2-3
CASEGNTGSTDTQYF,TGTGCCAGCGAAGGAAACACAGGGAGCACAGATACGCAGTATTTT,TRBV6-1,NA,NA,15,TRBJ2-3
CASSGAAGLVEQYF,TGTGCTAGCTCGGGGGCGGCGGGCTTAGTCGAGCAGTACTTC,TRBV12-5,NA,NA,14,TRBJ2-7
CASSPDGLETQYF,TGTGCCAGCAGCCCGGATGGTCTCGAGACCCAGTACTTC,TRBV5-4,NA,once,13,TRBJ2-5
CASRTSGNNEQFF,TGTGCCAGCAGGACTAGCGGCAACAATGAGCAGTTCTTC,TRBV7-3,TRBD2,NA,13,TRBJ2-1
CASGLIPTGANYGYTF,TGTGCTAGTGGTTTGATACCCACAGGGGCTAACTATGGCTACACCTTC,TRBV12-5,TRBD1,NA,16,TRBJ1-2
CASSGQQGAWTEAFF,TGTGCCAGCAGCGGACAGCAGGGGGCTTGGACTGAAGCTTTCTTT,TRBV5-6,TRBD1,NA,15,TRBJ1-1
CASSQKTGAPDNEQFF,TGCGCCAGCAGCCAAAAGACAGGGGCACCCGATAATGAGCAGTTCTTC,TRBV4-3,TRBD1,NA,16,TRBJ2-1
CASSVEGLGNHEQFF,TGTGCCAGCAGCGTAGAGGGACTAGGTAATCATGAGCAGTTCTTC,TRBV9,TRBD2,NA,15,TRBJ2-1
CASSLVGSYNSPLHF,TGTGCCAGCAGCTTGGTAGGCTCCTATAATTCACCCCTCCACTTT,TRBV5-6,NA,NA,15,TRBJ1-6
CASSLSAGAGETQYF,TGTGCCAGCAGTTTATCGGCCGGGGCGGGGGAGACCCAGTACTTC,TRBV27,NA,NA,15,TRBJ2-5
CASSLGGATLGGYTF,TGTGCCAGCAGTTTGGGGGGCGCTACCCTGGGAGGCTACACCTTC,TRBV27,NA,NA,15,TRBJ1-2
CASSVTAGGGYEQYF,TGTGCCAGTAGTGTAACAGCAGGGGGGGGTTACGAGCAGTACTTC,TRBV19,NA,NA,15,TRBJ2-7
CASRENRDGAFF,TGTGCCAGCAGAGAGAACAGGGATGGGGCTTTCTTT,TRBV6-1,NA,NA,12,TRBJ1-1
CASSLTKDYEQYF,TGTGCCAGCAGTTTGACCAAGGACTACGAGCAGTACTTC,TRBV27,NA,NA,13,TRBJ2-7
CASSFSSGGLGYEQYF,TGTGCCAGCAGTTTCAGCAGCGGGGGGCTCGGGTACGAGCAGTACTTC,TRBV27,TRBD2,NA,16,TRBJ2-7
CASTGTGPNEQFF,TGCGCCAGCACGGGGACGGGCCCCAATGAGCAGTTCTTC,TRBV5-1,NA,NA,13,TRBJ2-1
CASSQTLLYNEQFF,TGCGCCAGCAGCCAAACCCTACTATACAATGAGCAGTTCTTC,TRBV4-1,NA,NA,14,TRBJ2-1
CASSLDRGSREQYF,TGTGCCAGCAGTTTGGACAGGGGGTCTCGGGAGCAGTACTTC,TRBV28,TRBD1,NA,14,TRBJ2-7
CASSLRTANTEAFF,TGTGCCAGTAGTCTGCGGACGGCGAACACTGAAGCTTTCTTT,TRBV19,NA,NA,14,TRBJ1-1
CASSLTLIPGRLNEQFF,TGTGCCAGCAGCTTAACTCTAATTCCGGGACGTCTTAATGAGCAGTTCTTC,TRBV7-3,NA,NA,17,TRBJ2-1
CASSLRQGLEKLFF,TGTGCCAGCAGCTTAAGGCAGGGTCTTGAAAAACTGTTTTTT,TRBV7-9,NA,NA,14,TRBJ1-4
CASSYSMGYEQYF,TGTGCCAGCAGTTACTCAATGGGGTACGAGCAGTACTTC,TRBV6-6,NA,NA,13,TRBJ2-7
CASRNLGGGAETQYF,TGTGCCAGCCGAAATTTGGGGGGGGGAGCAGAGACCCAGTACTTC,TRBV27,TRBD2,NA,15,TRBJ2-5
CASSVIGGEDEKLFF,TGTGCCAGCAGTGTGATCGGGGGCGAGGATGAAAAACTGTTTTTT,TRBV25-1,NA,NA,15,TRBJ1-4
CASSSRTLNTEAFF,TGTGCCAGCAGCTCTCGTACACTGAACACTGAAGCTTTCTTT,TRBV7-8,NA,once,14,TRBJ1-1
CASSQDFSSYNEQFF,TGTGCCAGCAGCCAAGATTTTTCAAGTTACAATGAGCAGTTCTTC,TRBV4-2,NA,NA,15,TRBJ2-1
CASSFGGSSYEQYF,TGTGCCAGCAGCTTCGGGGGGAGCTCCTACGAGCAGTACTTC,TRBV7-9,TRBD2,NA,14,TRBJ2-7
CASSFNPIELDTGELFF,TGTGCCAGCAGCTTCAATCCTATAGAACTTGACACCGGGGAGCTGTTTTTT,TRBV11-2,NA,NA,17,TRBJ2-2
CASSLIGGGYEQYF,TGTGCCAGCAGCCTCATTGGAGGCGGATACGAGCAGTACTTC,TRBV28,NA,NA,14,TRBJ2-7
CASSYSATGELFF,TGTGCCAGCAGTTACTCAGCGACCGGGGAGCTGTTTTTT,TRBV6-6,NA,NA,13,TRBJ2-2
CASSSKRQGGDYGYTF,TGTGCCAGCAGCTCAAAACGACAGGGGGGTGACTATGGCTACACCTTC,TRBV5-4,TRBD1,NA,16,TRBJ1-2
CASREVVTYNEQFF,TGTGCCAGCAGGGAGGTGGTTACCTACAATGAGCAGTTCTTC,TRBV5-8,NA,few,14,TRBJ2-1
CASSSGQGVAGANVLTF,TGTGCCAGCAGCTCGGGACAGGGAGTAGCTGGGGCCAACGTCCTGACTTTC,TRBV7-7,TRBD1,NA,17,TRBJ2-6
CSVEGRPQGGGTEAFF,TGCAGCGTTGAAGGAAGGCCCCAAGGAGGAGGCACTGAAGCTTTCTTT,TRBV29-1,NA,NA,16,TRBJ1-1
CASSIEAYQEQFF,TGTGCCAGTAGTATAGAGGCCTACCAGGAGCAGTTCTTC,TRBV19,NA,NA,13,TRBJ2-1
CASSKTSGIPDDEQFF,TGTGCCAGCAGTAAGACTAGCGGGATCCCCGACGATGAGCAGTTCTTC,TRBV7-9,TRBD2,once,16,TRBJ2-1
CASSAYGLEFPGELFF,TGTGCCAGCAGTGCTTATGGACTAGAATTCCCTGGGGAGCTGTTTTTT,TRBV6-6,TRBD2,NA,16,TRBJ2-2
CASRDRSYEQYF,TGTGCCAGCAGAGACAGGAGTTACGAGCAGTACTTC,TRBV27,NA,NA,12,TRBJ2-7
CASSEGTGAGQPQHF,TGTGCCAGCAGCGAGGGGACAGGGGCCGGGCAGCCCCAGCATTTT,TRBV5-4,TRBD1,once,15,TRBJ1-5
CASSEYYDSYEQYF,TGTGCCAGCAGTGAATATTACGACTCCTACGAGCAGTACTTC,TRBV25-1,NA,NA,14,TRBJ2-7
CASSQDGVAGPTDTQYF,TGCGCCAGCAGCCAAGATGGGGTAGCGGGGCCCACAGATACGCAGTATTTT,TRBV4-1,TRBD2,once,17,TRBJ2-3
CASSLRGLDSEQFF,TGTGCCAGCAGTTTGAGGGGGCTCGATAGTGAGCAGTTCTTC,TRBV28,TRBD1,NA,14,TRBJ2-1
CASSLAANYGYTF,TGTGCCAGCAGCTTGGCAGCTAACTATGGCTACACCTTC,TRBV5-6,NA,NA,13,TRBJ1-2
CASSPPEGLGEAFF,TGTGCCAGCTCACCACCGGAGGGGCTTGGTGAAGCTTTCTTT,TRBV18,NA,NA,14,TRBJ1-1
CASSTRLASRYEQYF,TGTGCCAGCAGCACCCGACTAGCGTCCCGCTACGAGCAGTACTTC,TRBV13,TRBD2,NA,15,TRBJ2-7
CASSSRQGAYEQYF,TGCGCCAGCAGCTCCCGACAGGGGGCTTACGAGCAGTACTTC,TRBV4-3,TRBD1,NA,14,TRBJ2-7
CASSLRDNSYEQYF,TGTGCCAGCAGTTTGCGGGACAATTCCTACGAGCAGTACTTC,TRBV28,NA,once,14,TRBJ2-7